The T cell receptor beta chain described here comes from a study of early T cells in non-severe SARS-CoV-2 infection. Unique molecular identifiers (one per individual cDNA molecule) were attached. TCRdb itself ran the 5' RACE reads through MiXCR, one entry per CDR3 protein. Among tens of thousands of distinct CDR3 sequences listed, around 12% were seen once. This clonotype was seen ten or more times. From germline, CDR1 is GTSNPN and CDR2 SVGIG (reference sequence). CDR3 length: 13 residues. V lost 4 bases, J lost 5 bases, and 5 bases stayed unmatched. The sample here was whole blood, taken at baseline. The sequence was collected from an adult who was a healthcare worker with PCR-confirmed SARS-CoV-2 infection or an uninfected control (not recorded which). The donor label of this sample is uncertain. This chain uses TRBV30 with TRBJ1-1, with 9 bases matching TRBD1. DNA for the CDR3: TGTGCCTGGAAAACGACAGGGGGGACTGAAGCTTTCTTT. This gives the protein CAWKTTGGTEAFF.